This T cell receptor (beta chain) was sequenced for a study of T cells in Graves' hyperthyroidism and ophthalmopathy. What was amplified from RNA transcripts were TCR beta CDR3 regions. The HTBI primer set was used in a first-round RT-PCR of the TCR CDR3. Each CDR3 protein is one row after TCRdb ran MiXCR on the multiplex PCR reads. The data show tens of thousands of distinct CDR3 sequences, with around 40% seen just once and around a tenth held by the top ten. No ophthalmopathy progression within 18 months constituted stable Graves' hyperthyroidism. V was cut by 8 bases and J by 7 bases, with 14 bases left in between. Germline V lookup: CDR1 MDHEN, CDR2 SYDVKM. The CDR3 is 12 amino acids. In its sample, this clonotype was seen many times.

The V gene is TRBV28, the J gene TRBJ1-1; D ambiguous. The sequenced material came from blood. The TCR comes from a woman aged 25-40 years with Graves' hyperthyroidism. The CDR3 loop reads CASGRAELEAFF. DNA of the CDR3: TGTGCCAGCGGGCGAGCAGAACTTGAAGCTTTCTTT.